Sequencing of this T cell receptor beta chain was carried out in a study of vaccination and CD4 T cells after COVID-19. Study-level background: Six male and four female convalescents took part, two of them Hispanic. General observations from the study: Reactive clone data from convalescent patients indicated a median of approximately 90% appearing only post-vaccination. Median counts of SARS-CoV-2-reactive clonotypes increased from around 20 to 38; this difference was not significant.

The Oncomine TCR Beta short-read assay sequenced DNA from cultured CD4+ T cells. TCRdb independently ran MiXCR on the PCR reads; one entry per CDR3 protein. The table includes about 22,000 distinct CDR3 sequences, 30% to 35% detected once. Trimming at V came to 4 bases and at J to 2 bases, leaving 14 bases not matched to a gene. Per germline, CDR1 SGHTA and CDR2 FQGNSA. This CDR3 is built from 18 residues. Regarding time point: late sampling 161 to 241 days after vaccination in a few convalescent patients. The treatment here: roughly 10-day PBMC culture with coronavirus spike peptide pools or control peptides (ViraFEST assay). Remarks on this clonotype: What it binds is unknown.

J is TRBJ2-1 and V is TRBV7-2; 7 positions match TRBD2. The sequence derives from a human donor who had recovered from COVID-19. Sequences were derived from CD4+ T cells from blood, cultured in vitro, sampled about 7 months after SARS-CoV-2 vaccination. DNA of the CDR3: TGTGCCAGCAGCTCGCCGTCGCGAAGCGGGAAAGCCTACAATGAGCAGTTCTTC. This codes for CASSSPSRSGKAYNEQFF.